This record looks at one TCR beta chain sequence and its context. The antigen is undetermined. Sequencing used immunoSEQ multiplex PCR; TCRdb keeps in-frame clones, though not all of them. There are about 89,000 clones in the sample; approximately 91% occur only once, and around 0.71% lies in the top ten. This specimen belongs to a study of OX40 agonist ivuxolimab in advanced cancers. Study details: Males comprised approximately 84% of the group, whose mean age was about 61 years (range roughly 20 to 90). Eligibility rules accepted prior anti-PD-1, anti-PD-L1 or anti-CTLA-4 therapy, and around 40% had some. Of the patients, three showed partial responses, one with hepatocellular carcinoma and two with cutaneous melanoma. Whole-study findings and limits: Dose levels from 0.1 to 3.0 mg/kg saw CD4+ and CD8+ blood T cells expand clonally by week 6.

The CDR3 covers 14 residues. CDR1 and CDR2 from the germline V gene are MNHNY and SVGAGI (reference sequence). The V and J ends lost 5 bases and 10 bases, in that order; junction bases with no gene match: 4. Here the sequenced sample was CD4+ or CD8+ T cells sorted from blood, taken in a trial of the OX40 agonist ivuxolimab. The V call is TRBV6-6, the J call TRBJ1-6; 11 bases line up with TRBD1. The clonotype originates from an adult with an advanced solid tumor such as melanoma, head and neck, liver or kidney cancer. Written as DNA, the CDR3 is TGTGCCAGCAGTGGGGGGACAGGGGGATCACCCCTCCACTTT. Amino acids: CASSGGTGGSPLHF.